The 32 T cell receptor beta chains below come from one sample, sequenced in a study of beta chain features in type 1 diabetes. These TCRs' antigens remain unknown. Study-level results: TCRB CDR3s from Type 1 diabetes patients were moderately but significantly shorter in all four CD4+ subsets.

All of the isolated RNA was reverse transcribed, so expressed TCRB transcripts were sequenced. Sequencing was performed with immunoSEQ multiplex PCR; in TCRdb, only in-frame clones are kept and a portion is missing. The sample has approximately 600,000 clones, under 15% seen once. Sequencing was performed on naive CD4+ T cells from blood. These receptor sequences come from a man younger than 45 with type 1 diabetes.

The chain recombines TRBV9 with TRBJ2-7, with D perhaps TRBD1 or TRBD2 (5 bases each). CDR1 is SGDLS and CDR2 is YYNGEE in the germline V gene. The V end was cut by 0 bases, the J end by 7 bases, with 11 bases between. The CDR3 is 13 residues long. In nucleotides, the CDR3 is TGTGCCAGCAGCGTAGATGGGGGAATGGAGCAGTACTTC. Translating it yields CASSVDGGMEQYF.

This chain links TRBV5-6 with TRBJ1-1; weak D call: TRBD1 (5 bases). Trimming cost V 4 bases and J 8 bases, with 9 bases left between them. Per the germline V gene, CDR1 is SGHDT and CDR2 is YYEEEE. The CDR3 totals 11 residues. CDR3 in amino acids: CASSLSGEAFF. The CDR3 coding sequence is TGTGCCAGCAGCCTATCAGGGGAAGCTTTCTTT.

J is TRBJ2-3 and V is TRBV10-3; 9 positions agree with TRBD2. Germline CDR1 and CDR2: ENHRY and SYGVKD. With V trimmed by 4 bases and J by 1 base, 0 bases remained unmatched. There are 14 residues in the CDR3. Here the CDR3 DNA reads TGTGCCATCAGTGGGACTAGCGGCACAGATACGCAGTATTTT. This translates into CAISGTSGTDTQYF.

V and J are TRBV11-3 and TRBJ2-5, with D hard to call. V lost 3 bases, J lost 6 bases, and 8 bases lay in between. The germline gives CDR1 SGHNT, CDR2 YENEEA. CDR3 size: 12 residues. The CDR3 DNA sequence: TGTGCCAGCAGCTTTGTTCCGAAGACCCAGTACTTC. Amino acids: CASSFVPKTQYF.

The chain combines TRBV29-1 with TRBJ1-3, with TRBD1 identical over 9 bases. This CDR3 region has 14 residues. J gave up 2 bases and V 3 bases, and 2 bases lay outside the gene matches. Per germline, CDR1 SQVTM and CDR2 ANQGSEA. CDR3 nucleotides: TGCAGCGTTGAGACAGGGGGTGCTGGAAACACCATATATTTT. Amino acids: CSVETGGAGNTIYF.

The V call is TRBV7-3, the J call TRBJ2-3; no firm D call. The germline V and J ends were trimmed by 6 bases and 0 bases, with 16 bases remaining between them. Germline lookup yields CDR1 SGHTA and CDR2 FQGTGA. This CDR3 comprises 16 residues. As DNA, the CDR3 is TGTGCCAGCAGTGGCGGCGTCCGCTCTAGCACAGATACGCAGTATTTT. The encoded protein is CASSGGVRSSTDTQYF.

The chain combines TRBV29-1 with TRBJ1-2; D unresolved. The V gene's germline CDR1 is SQVTM and CDR2 ANQGSEA. The CDR3 runs to 15 residues. Trimming removed 3 bases at V and 2 bases at J, with 16 bases between. The CDR3 protein is CSVDLYLGVNYGYTF. CDR3 DNA: TGCAGCGTTGACCTTTACCTCGGGGTAAACTATGGCTACACCTTC.

The chain couples TRBV7-9 to TRBJ1-3; a weak D match, TRBD1 (6 bases). The CDR3 length is 14 residues. The V and J ends lost 2 bases and 4 bases respectively, with 9 bases between them. Germline CDR1 and CDR2: SEHNR and FQNEAQ (reference sequence). The CDR3 nucleotides read TGTGCCAGCAGCTTAAACAGGGACGGAAACACCATATATTTT. This encodes CASSLNRDGNTIYF.

V usage is TRBV7-2 and J usage is TRBJ2-7; 7 bases agree with TRBD1. Looked up from germline, CDR1 is SGHTA and CDR2 is FQGNSA. The V segment lost 5 bases and the J segment 2 bases; nucleotides outside the gene matches: 3. CDR3 length equals 13 residues. DNA for the CDR3: TGTGCCAGCAGCGTTGGACAGGCCTACGAGCAGTACTTC. Protein sequence: CASSVGQAYEQYF. The full variable domain, with the rest looked up from reference TRBV7-2 and TRBJ2-7, is GAGVSQSPSNKVTEKGKDVELRCDPISGHTALYWYRQSLGQGLEFLIYFQGNSAPDKSGLPSDRFSAERTGGSVSTLTIQRTQQEDSAVYLCASSVGQAYEQYFGPGTRLTVT.

This clone was recorded a few times. The chain carries TRBV27 and TRBJ1-3; D is unclear. This CDR3 comprises 13 residues. Trimming removed 6 bases from V and 0 bases from J, with 6 bases in between. Germline CDR1 is MNHEY and CDR2 is SMNVEV (reference sequence). The CDR3 sequence: CASRPNSGNTIYF. CDR3 nucleotides: TGTGCCAGCAGGCCCAACTCTGGAAACACCATATATTTT.

The chain couples TRBV7-2 to TRBJ2-5; 7 positions match TRBD1. The CDR3 length is 16 residues. The germline CDR1 and CDR2 sequences are SGHTA and FQGNSA. V was clipped by 5 bases and J by 1 base; unmatched bases: 10. The CDR3 loop is CASSGRVGQIQETQYF. CDR3 DNA sequence: TGTGCCAGCAGCGGTCGGGTGGGACAGATCCAAGAGACCCAGTACTTC.

This sequence joins TRBV29-1 and TRBJ2-1, with TRBD1 as a possible D gene (7 bases). CDR1 is SQVTM, CDR2 ANQGSEA, per germline. The CDR3 is 12 amino acids. The CDR3 bases are TGCAGTCAGGAGGGGGCTGGCCATGAGCAGTTCTTC. It translates to CSQEGAGHEQFF.

This clone was detected a few times. The gene calls are TRBV23-1 and TRBJ1-2; weak D call: TRBD1 (6 bases). TRBV23-1 is an ORF for which the function is uncertain. V lost 3 bases to trimming and J lost 3 bases, with 14 bases between them. The CDR3 contains 15 residues. As DNA, the CDR3 is TGCGCCAGCAGTCACGGACAGAGCCTTCACTATGGCTACACCTTC. Encoded protein: CASSHGQSLHYGYTF.

The table lists this clone with a few counts. The same CDR3 also results from other DNA sequences found in this sample. J is TRBJ2-5 and V is TRBV5-4, with 7 bases that match TRBD1. Germline CDR1 and CDR2: SGHNT and YYREEE (reference sequence). J lost 5 bases, V lost 3 bases, and 1 base had no gene match. The CDR3 consists of 12 residues. In nucleotides, the CDR3 is TGTGCCAGCAGCTCGACAGGGGAGACCCAGTACTTC. It specifies CASSSTGETQYF.

On this clone: The sample holds other DNA sequences that translate to the same CDR3. The V and J genes are TRBV9 and TRBJ2-3, with D perhaps TRBD2 (6 bases). V gave up 0 bases and J gave up 8 bases, with 7 bases separating them. The CDR3 is 12 amino acids. Germline lookup yields CDR1 SGDLS and CDR2 YYNGEE. CDR3 sequence (DNA): TGTGCCAGCAGCGTAGAGGGAGGTACGCAGTATTTT. It specifies CASSVEGGTQYF.

The chain recombines TRBV19 with TRBJ2-7; D might be TRBD1 or TRBD2, each matching 6 bases. Germline CDR1 LNHDA, CDR2 SQIVND (reference sequence). Trimming cost V 6 bases and J 1 base, with 16 bases left between them. The CDR3 loop spans 15 amino acids. CDR3 DNA sequence: TGTGCCAGTAGGCCACCCGGAGGGGGTTCCTACGAGCAGTACTTC. This gives the protein CASRPPGGGSYEQYF. The full variable domain, rest sourced from reference TRBV19 and TRBJ2-7, is DGGITQSPKYLFRKEGQNVTLSCEQNLNHDAMYWYRQDPGQGLRLIYYSQIVNDFQKGDIAEGYSVSREKKESFPLTVTSAQKNPTAFYLCASRPPGGGSYEQYFGPGTRLTVT.

This clone was seen a few times. The chain couples TRBV5-1 to TRBJ2-7; possibly TRBD1 for D (5 bases). Trimming took off 4 bases at V and 5 bases at J, with 13 bases between the two ends. The CDR3 runs to 13 residues. CDR1 SGHRS and CDR2 YFSETQ come from the germline V gene. The CDR3 sequence: CASSRIGVNEQYF. DNA of the CDR3: TGCGCCAGCAGCCGGATAGGGGTCAACGAGCAGTACTTC.

V gene TRBV5-1 combines with J gene TRBJ2-5; TRBD1 matches 8 bases. With 4 bases clipped from V and 5 bases from J, the junction kept 7 bases outside the gene matches. CDR3 size: 14 residues. Germline CDR1 SGHRS, CDR2 YFSETQ. CDR3 in amino acids: CASSPGRGLETQYF. CDR3 nucleotide sequence: TGCGCCAGCAGCCCAGGCAGGGGGCTTGAGACCCAGTACTTC.

V gene TRBV27 combines with J gene TRBJ2-5, with unresolved D. There are 13 residues in the CDR3. CDR1 and CDR2 (germline): MNHEY, SMNVEV (reference sequence). V lost 2 bases to trimming and J lost 3 bases, with 7 bases between them. CDR3 in amino acids: CASSLIPEETQYF. The CDR3, as DNA: TGTGCCAGCAGTTTAATACCCGAAGAGACCCAGTACTTC.

In this sample, this clone turned up once. In the same sample, other DNA sequences code for this CDR3. V usage is TRBV9 and J usage is TRBJ2-6, with D possibly TRBD2 on 5 matching bases. In germline, CDR1 is SGDLS, CDR2 YYNGEE. The germline V and J ends were trimmed by 0 bases and 2 bases, with 6 bases remaining between them. The length of the CDR3 is 15 residues. CDR3 coding DNA: TGTGCCAGCAGCGTAGGAGGGACTGGGGCCAACGTCCTGACTTTC. Protein sequence: CASSVGGTGANVLTF.

The chain combines TRBV18 with TRBJ1-5; D perhaps matches TRBD1 (6 bases). Trimming removed 6 bases at V and 0 bases at J, with 21 bases between. The germline CDR1 and CDR2 sequences are KGHSH and LQKENI. This CDR3 has 18 amino acids. This CDR3 reads CASSSLPPGAVSNQPQHF. The CDR3 DNA is TGTGCCAGCTCTTCCCTACCTCCAGGGGCCGTTAGCAATCAGCCCCAGCATTTT.

This clone was recorded a few times. The chain links TRBV7-3 to TRBJ2-2; tentatively, D is TRBD1 or TRBD2 (5 bases each). The CDR3 contains 14 residues. CDR1 SGHTA and CDR2 FQGTGA come from the germline V gene. V was shortened by 5 bases and J by 4 bases, with 11 bases between the two germline ends. CDR3 amino acids: CASSTGAATGELFF. In nucleotides, the CDR3 is TGTGCCAGCAGCACCGGGGCAGCCACCGGGGAGCTGTTTTTT.

The rearrangement uses TRBV11-2 and TRBJ2-7, with D unclear. Germline V gene data show CDR1 as SGHAT and CDR2 as FQNNGV. V gave up 5 bases and J gave up 0 bases, with 11 bases separating them. This CDR3 region has 14 residues. This chain's CDR3 is CASSRQANSYEQYF. Here the CDR3 DNA reads TGTGCCAGCAGCCGCCAGGCTAACTCCTACGAGCAGTACTTC.

V usage is TRBV5-6 and J usage is TRBJ2-5; D remains unclear. The germline gives CDR1 SGHDT, CDR2 YYEEEE. V was trimmed by 1 base and J by 1 base, leaving 11 bases between them. The CDR3 length is 15 residues. CDR3 sequence: CASSLFGRSQETQYF. Written as DNA, the CDR3 is TGTGCCAGCAGCTTGTTCGGACGAAGCCAAGAGACCCAGTACTTC.

The chain employs TRBV7-2 and TRBJ2-6; D possibly uses TRBD1 or TRBD2 (6 bases each). The CDR3 extends over 19 amino acids. The V and J ends lost 5 bases and 2 bases respectively, with 22 bases between them. Germline loops: CDR1 SGHTA, CDR2 FQGNSA. For the CDR3, the DNA is TGTGCCAGCAGCGGAAAAGGCGGGACAAAAGCCCCTGGGGCCAACGTCCTGACTTTC. It specifies CASSGKGGTKAPGANVLTF.

The chain uses TRBV19 and TRBJ2-7, with D tentatively TRBD2 (6 bases). The V gene's germline CDR1 is LNHDA and CDR2 SQIVND (reference sequence). The CDR3 is made up of 15 amino acids. The V gene lost 6 bases and the J gene lost 5 bases, with 20 bases spanning the gap. The CDR3 sequence: CASSTAGLPTNEQYF. In DNA, the CDR3 is TGTGCCAGTAGCACTGCGGGACTCCCGACGAACGAGCAGTACTTC.

This chain joins TRBV14 and TRBJ2-3; D remains unclear. Germline V CDR1 and CDR2: SGHDN, FVKESK. The V end lost 4 bases, the J end lost 5 bases, and 10 bases lay between the germline ends. The CDR3 length is 13 residues. The CDR3 nucleotides read TGTGCCAGCAGCCGGTCGGGTGGAGATACGCAGTATTTT. This sequence encodes CASSRSGGDTQYF.

The J gene is TRBJ2-3, the V gene TRBV28, with 7 nucleotides matching TRBD1. The germline gives CDR1 MDHEN, CDR2 SYDVKM. This CDR3 contains 15 residues. V shed 5 bases and J 0 bases; nucleotides not matched to a gene: 5. CDR3 in amino acids: CASSRTGLSTDTQYF. CDR3 bases: TGTGCCAGCAGTCGGACAGGACTTAGCACAGATACGCAGTATTTT.

This clone was picked up a small number of times. The chain links TRBV29-1 to TRBJ2-1, with 10 positions matching TRBD2. CDR3 length: 14 residues. The germline V gene has CDR1 SQVTM and CDR2 ANQGSEA. Germline trimming cut 4 bases from V and 6 bases from J; bases unmatched to any gene: 6. This CDR3 reads CSVVGTSEVNEQFF. DNA for the CDR3: TGCAGCGTTGTAGGGACTAGCGAGGTCAATGAGCAGTTCTTC.

This clone was detected a few times. The chain employs TRBV9 and TRBJ2-3; TRBD2 agrees at 12 bases. Germline assignment: CDR1 SGDLS and CDR2 YYNGEE. V shed 3 bases and J 2 bases; nucleotides not matched to a gene: 4. The CDR3 loop spans 16 amino acids. The CDR3 region is CASSALAGGYTDTQYF. In DNA form, the CDR3 reads TGTGCCAGCAGCGCCCTAGCGGGGGGGTACACAGATACGCAGTATTTT.

This clone was seen a handful of times. The V and J genes are TRBV2 and TRBJ2-5, with D hard to call. This CDR3 is built from 11 residues. The germline CDR1 and CDR2 sequences are SNHLY and FYNNEI. Trimming cost V 2 bases and J 12 bases, with 10 bases left between them. This CDR3 is CASSELGKKYF. In DNA, the CDR3 is TGTGCCAGCAGTGAATTGGGTAAGAAGTACTTC. Based on the CDR3 plus reference TRBV2 and TRBJ2-5, the full variable domain is EPEVTQTPSHQVTQMGQEVILRCVPISNHLYFYWYRQILGQKVEFLVSFYNNEISEKSEIFDDQFSVERPDGSNFTLKIRSTKLEDSAMYFCASSELGKKYFGPGTRLLVL.

This clone was seen more than once but under ten times. The chain links TRBV4-3 to TRBJ2-4, with a weak D call TRBD2 (6 bases). The CDR3 sequence is 16 residues long. The germline gives CDR1 LGHNA, CDR2 YSLEER. Trimming cost V 5 bases and J 8 bases, with 22 bases left between them. For the CDR3, the DNA is TGCGCCAGCAGCGGCAGCGGCGGGAATGGGTTGGACATTCAGTACTTC. The encoded protein is CASSGSGGNGLDIQYF.